This T cell receptor (beta chain) is from a study of T cells in Graves' hyperthyroidism and ophthalmopathy. Hyperthyroidism had been newly diagnosed in patients aged 18 to 65, and its duration was under 2 months. There are 12 residues in the CDR3. Germline CDR1 is SQVTM and CDR2 is ANQGSEA. Unmatched junction bases numbered 6, after V lost 6 bases and J lost 5 bases. TCR beta CDR3 sequences were amplified from RNA transcripts. In the first-round RT-PCR of the TCR CDR3, the HTBI primer set was used. One entry per CDR3 protein, called by TCRdb with MiXCR from the multiplex PCR reads. The sample lists roughly 700,000 distinct CDR3 sequences, 35% occurring once.

The sequence derives from a woman aged 40 to 49 with Graves' hyperthyroidism. The chain is built from TRBV29-1 and TRBJ2-7; 8 bases align to TRBD2. Sequencing used blood. CDR3 bases: TGCAGCGTAAGCGGGGGCCCCAACGAGCAGTACTTC. The encoded protein is CSVSGGPNEQYF.